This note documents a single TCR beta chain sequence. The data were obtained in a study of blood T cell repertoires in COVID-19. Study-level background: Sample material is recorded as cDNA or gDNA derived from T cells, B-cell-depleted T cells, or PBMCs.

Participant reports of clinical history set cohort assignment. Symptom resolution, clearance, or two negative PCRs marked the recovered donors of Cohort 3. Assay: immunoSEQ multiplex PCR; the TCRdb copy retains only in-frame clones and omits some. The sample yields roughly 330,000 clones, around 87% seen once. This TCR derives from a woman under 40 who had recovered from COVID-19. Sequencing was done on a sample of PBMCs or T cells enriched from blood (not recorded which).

CDR3 coding DNA: TGTGCCAGCAGCCCTAAGGCCCGGACTAGCTCCTACGAGCAGTACTTC. Its translation is CASSPKARTSSYEQYF. The rearrangement joins TRBV9 to TRBJ2-7; the match to TRBD2 covers 7 bases. From germline, CDR1 is SGDLS and CDR2 YYNGEE. The junction had 10 bases not matched to a gene; V was cut back by 4 bases and J by 0 bases. The CDR3 runs to 16 residues. The full variable domain, rest sourced from reference TRBV9 and TRBJ2-7, is DSGVTQTPKHLITATGQRVTLRCSPRSGDLSVYWYQQSLDQGLQFLIQYYNGEERAKGNILERFSAQQFPDLHSELNLSSLELGDSALYFCASSPKARTSSYEQYFGPGTRLTVT.